These T cell receptor beta chains were read from a single sample in a study of blood T cell repertoires in COVID-19. Assay: immunoSEQ multiplex PCR; the TCRdb copy retains only in-frame clones and omits some. The sample includes 440,000 or so clones, about 89% of them seen just once. Sequencing used peripheral blood. The receptors stem from a woman aged 35 to 49 with COVID-19, enrolled during active disease. The CDR3 runs from the conserved cysteine through the conserved F or W. D genes are given only for firm matches. Clone size is shown for a subset of rows, as once, few, many or a class of expanded clone.

j_call | d_call | v_call | clone_size | cdr3_nt | cdr3_aa
TRBJ1-5 | - | TRBV5-1 | - | TGCGCCAGCAGCGCAGGTCAGGGTTTGACAGAGCCCCAGCATTTT | CASSAGQGLTEPQHF
TRBJ2-2 | - | TRBV7-2 | - | TGTGCCAGCTTTCGGCCCTTGGCGCGGAAAACCGGGGAGCTGTTTTTT | CASFRPLARKTGELFF
TRBJ1-4 | TRBD1 | TRBV15 | once | TGTGCCACCAGCAGGTACGGGACAGGGGGCGTAAGACTGGAAAAACTGTTTTTT | CATSRYGTGGVRLEKLFF
TRBJ1-5 | - | TRBV18 | - | TGTGCCAGCTCACCATCAGAAGGCGGGCAGCCCCAGCATTTT | CASSPSEGGQPQHF
TRBJ1-5 | TRBD1 | TRBV30 | - | TGTGCCTGGAGTGAGGCCGGGACAGGGGCGCCGCCCCAGCATTTT | CAWSEAGTGAPPQHF
TRBJ1-5 | TRBD1 | TRBV27 | - | TGTGCCAGCAGTACCGGGACAGGGAATCAGCCCCAGCATTTT | CASSTGTGNQPQHF
TRBJ2-4 | TRBD2 | TRBV7-2 | once | TGTGCCAGCAACATAGCGGGGGGGCCGGCCAAAAACATTCAGTACTTC | CASNIAGGPAKNIQYF
TRBJ2-1 | - | TRBV5-8 | - | TGTGCCAGCAGCTTTGAGAGGGGGGGCCGAAATGAGCAGTTCTTC | CASSFERGGRNEQFF
TRBJ2-5 | - | TRBV28 | - | TGTGCCAGCAGTCGTGGCCACCAAGAGACCCAGTACTTC | CASSRGHQETQYF
TRBJ1-6 | - | TRBV5-4 | - | TGTGCCAGCAGCTTGGCCACAGGACATAATTCACCCCTCCACTTT | CASSLATGHNSPLHF
TRBJ1-1 | TRBD1 | TRBV6-4 | - | TGTGCCAGCAGTGGAACAGGGGACACTGAAGCTTTCTTT | CASSGTGDTEAFF
TRBJ1-2 | - | TRBV28 | - | TGTGCCAGCAGTTCCGGTGGCTACACCTTC | CASSSGGYTF
TRBJ1-2 | - | TRBV28 | - | TGTGCCAGCAGTTTTAATGGGGACTGGTTTGGCTACACCTTC | CASSFNGDWFGYTF
TRBJ1-1 | TRBD1 | TRBV28 | - | TGTGCCAGCAGTCACGCTCCGGGACAGATGAACACTGAAGCTTTCTTT | CASSHAPGQMNTEAFF
TRBJ2-5 | TRBD1 | TRBV6-2/TRBV6-3 | - | TGTGCCAGCAGTTACTGGGCGACAGGGCTCCAAGAGACCCAGTACTTC | CASSYWATGLQETQYF
TRBJ2-3 | TRBD2 | TRBV15 | - | TGTGCCACCAGCAGAGATCACTCAACTAGCGGAACTTCCACAGATACGCAGTATTTT | CATSRDHSTSGTSTDTQYF
TRBJ1-1 | - | TRBV19 | - | TGTGCCACTCATCCCGGGACACCCATGAACACTGAAGCTTTCTTT | CATHPGTPMNTEAFF
TRBJ1-1 | TRBD1 | TRBV5-4 | once | TGTGCCACTAGACAGGGAGTAAAGACTGAAGCTTTCTTT | CATRQGVKTEAFF
TRBJ2-7 | TRBD2 | TRBV6-5 | - | TGTGCCAGCAGTTATACTAGCGGGTTTACAGAGCAGTACTTC | CASSYTSGFTEQYF
TRBJ1-2 | TRBD1 | TRBV9 | - | TGTGCCAGCAGCGCTGGGGACAGGGTTGGCTACACCTTC | CASSAGDRVGYTF
TRBJ2-7 | TRBD1 | TRBV11-2 | - | TGTGCCAGCAGCTTATATGTGGGGCGGATACAGGGGGGCGAGCAGTACTTC | CASSLYVGRIQGGEQYF
TRBJ1-2 | TRBD1 | TRBV9 | - | TGTGCCAGCAGCGTAGAGGACAGGGGCAACTATGGCTACACCTTC | CASSVEDRGNYGYTF
TRBJ1-1 | - | TRBV7-9 | - | TGTGCCAGCAGCTTACGCTTGATCGACGGGGAGAACACTGAAGCTTTCTTT | CASSLRLIDGENTEAFF
TRBJ1-5 | - | TRBV27 | - | TGTGCCAGCAGTTTAGTGGCCGCCCCAGGACCCCAGCATTTT | CASSLVAAPGPQHF
TRBJ2-1 | - | TRBV27 | - | TGTGCCAGCACCTCCCGAGAGCGGTCCAACTACAATGAGCAGTTCTTC | CASTSRERSNYNEQFF
TRBJ1-1 | TRBD1 | TRBV10-3 | - | TGTGCCATCAGACCCGGGACAGGGCCCACTGAAGCTTTCTTT | CAIRPGTGPTEAFF
TRBJ1-2 | TRBD1 | TRBV25-1 | - | TGTGCCAGCAGTGCCGACAGGGATAGTGGCTACACCTTC | CASSADRDSGYTF
TRBJ2-7 | TRBD1 | TRBV4-3 | - | TGCGCCAGCAGCCAAGGACCGGGACAGGGGATCGACGAGCAGTACTTC | CASSQGPGQGIDEQYF
TRBJ1-2 | - | TRBV11-2 | few | TGTGCCAGCAGCTTAGGCGGTAGAGGGGGATACTATGGCTACACCTTC | CASSLGGRGGYYGYTF
TRBJ2-7 | - | TRBV7-9 | - | TGTGCCAGCAGCCCGACCGACAGATCCTACGAGCAGTACTTC | CASSPTDRSYEQYF
TRBJ1-6 | - | TRBV28 | - | TGTGCCAGCAGTAGTCCGGACATTCTTAATTCACCCCTCCACTTT | CASSSPDILNSPLHF
TRBJ1-1 | - | TRBV5-6 | once | TGTGCCAGCAGCTCCCAGGCGGGGCTGAACACTGAAGCTTTCTTT | CASSSQAGLNTEAFF
TRBJ1-5 | - | TRBV12-3/TRBV12-4 | - | TGTGCCTTGGGAGGGGCCTACAATCAGCCCCAGCATTTT | CALGGAYNQPQHF
TRBJ1-6 | TRBD1 | TRBV4-3 | once | TGCGCCAGCAGCCAAGAATACAGACCGGGACAGGGACGTTCACCCCTCCACTTT | CASSQEYRPGQGRSPLHF
TRBJ1-3 | TRBD1 | TRBV6-5 | few | TGTGCCAGCAGAAAAAGGGGGCCCGGAAACACCATATATTTT | CASRKRGPGNTIYF
TRBJ1-5 | - | TRBV28 | - | TGTGCCAGCAGTTTATCAGGGGACAATCAGCCCCAGCATTTT | CASSLSGDNQPQHF
TRBJ2-2 | TRBD2 | TRBV7-2 | once | TGTGCCAGCAGCCCAAACAGTCTAGCGGCCACCGGGGAGCTGTTTTTT | CASSPNSLAATGELFF
TRBJ2-2 | TRBD1 | TRBV7-2 | - | TGTGCCAGCAGCCCCGGACAGGGGGCCACCGGGGAGCTGTTTTTT | CASSPGQGATGELFF
TRBJ1-1 | - | TRBV28 | - | TGTGCCAGCAGTCTACTGAACACTGAAGCTTTCTTT | CASSLLNTEAFF
TRBJ1-4 | TRBD1 | TRBV12-3/TRBV12-4 | - | TGTGCCAGCACTCGACAGGGGAATGAAAAACTGTTTTTT | CASTRQGNEKLFF
TRBJ1-2 | TRBD1 | TRBV7-3 | - | TGTGCCAGCAGCGCTATGGGACAGGGGACTCCCTATGGCTACACCTTC | CASSAMGQGTPYGYTF
TRBJ2-7 | - | TRBV19 | - | TGTGCCAGTAGATCAGCCGGGCCCAGGGGCGCGTTCGAGCAGTACTTC | CASRSAGPRGAFEQYF
TRBJ1-4 | - | TRBV28 | - | TGTGCCACCCATTTTCATGAAAAACTGTTTTTT | CATHFHEKLFF
TRBJ2-1 | TRBD2 | TRBV27 | - | TGTGCCAGCAGGGGAGGGACTAGCGGGATCACCCTGGGGGATAACGATGAGCAGTTCTTC | CASRGGTSGITLGDNDEQFF
TRBJ2-1 | - | TRBV9 | - | TGTGCCAGCAGCGGAGTGGGAAGCGGGTTAAGCTCCTACAATGAGCAGTTCTTC | CASSGVGSGLSSYNEQFF
TRBJ1-5 | - | TRBV6-5 | - | TGTGCCAGCAGTAGGGACACGGGCAATCAGCCCCAGCATTTT | CASSRDTGNQPQHF
TRBJ2-5 | - | TRBV3-1/TRBV3-2 | - | TGTGCCAGCAGCCAAGTAGCAGAGACCCAGTACTTC | CASSQVAETQYF
TRBJ1-3 | - | TRBV29-1 | - | TGCAGCGTTGCGTCCTCTGGAAACACCATATATTTT | CSVASSGNTIYF
TRBJ1-4 | - | TRBV7-9 | - | TGTGCCAGCAGCCCCCCGAGGGTTGGGACTAATGAAAAACTGTTTTTT | CASSPPRVGTNEKLFF
TRBJ1-2 | - | TRBV30 | once | TGTGCCTGGGAACAGGGTGTGATTGCTGGCTACACCTTC | CAWEQGVIAGYTF
TRBJ2-5 | TRBD2 | TRBV5-1 | - | TGCGCCAGCAGCAACCGACTAGCGGGAGCGCAAGAGACCCAGTACTTC | CASSNRLAGAQETQYF
TRBJ2-6 | - | TRBV15 | - | TGTGCCACCAGCAGTGGACAAAACTCTGGGGCCAACGTCCTGACTTTC | CATSSGQNSGANVLTF
TRBJ2-1 | TRBD2 | TRBV5-5 | - | TGTGCCAGCAGCTTGGAGTCGGGAGGGCCCCCTTACAATGAGCAGTTCTTC | CASSLESGGPPYNEQFF
TRBJ2-2 | - | TRBV7-3 | - | TGTGCCAGCAGCCTCGGAGGGGCCACGAACACCGGGGAGCTGTTTTTT | CASSLGGATNTGELFF